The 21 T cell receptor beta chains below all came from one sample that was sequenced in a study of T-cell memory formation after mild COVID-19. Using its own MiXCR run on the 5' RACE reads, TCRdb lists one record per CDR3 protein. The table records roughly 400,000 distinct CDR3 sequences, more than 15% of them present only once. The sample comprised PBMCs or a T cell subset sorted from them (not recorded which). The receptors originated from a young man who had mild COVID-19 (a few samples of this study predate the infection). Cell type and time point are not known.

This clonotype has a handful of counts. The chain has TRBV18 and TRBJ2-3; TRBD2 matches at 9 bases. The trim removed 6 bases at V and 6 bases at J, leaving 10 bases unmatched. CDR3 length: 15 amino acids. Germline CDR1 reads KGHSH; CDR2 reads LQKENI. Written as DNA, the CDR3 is TGTGCCAGCTCCTCGGGTAGCGGGGGAACTGATACGCAGTATTTT. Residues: CASSSGSGGTDTQYF.

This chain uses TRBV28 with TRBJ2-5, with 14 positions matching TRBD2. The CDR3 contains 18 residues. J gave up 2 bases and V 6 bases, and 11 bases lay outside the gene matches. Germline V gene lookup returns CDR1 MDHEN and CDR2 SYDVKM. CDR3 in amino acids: CASSLGGLAGGEQETQYF. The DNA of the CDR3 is TGTGCCAGCAGCCTAGGTGGACTAGCGGGGGGAGAGCAAGAGACCCAGTACTTC.

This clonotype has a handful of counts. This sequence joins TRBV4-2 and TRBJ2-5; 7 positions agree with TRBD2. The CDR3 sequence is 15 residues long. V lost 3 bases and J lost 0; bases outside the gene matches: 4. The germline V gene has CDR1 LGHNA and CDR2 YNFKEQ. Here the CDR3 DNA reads TGTGCCAGCAGCCAGGCAGCGGGGTACCAAGAGACCCAGTACTTC. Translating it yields CASSQAAGYQETQYF.

The DNA for the CDR3 is TGTGCCATCAGTGACACGCCCCCCTATGGCTACACCTTC. Amino acids: CAISDTPPYGYTF. This rearrangement joins TRBV10-3 to TRBJ1-2; unclear D gene. The CDR3 loop spans 13 amino acids. Trimming stripped 3 bases from V and 4 bases from J, with 9 bases between. Germline loops: CDR1 ENHRY, CDR2 SYGVKD.

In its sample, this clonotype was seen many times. CDR3 sequence: CAISDSFTGANVLTF. CDR3 DNA: TGTGCCATCAGTGATAGTTTTACTGGGGCCAACGTCCTGACTTTC. V usage is TRBV10-3 and J usage is TRBJ2-6; no reliable D call. Germline V gene data show CDR1 as ENHRY and CDR2 as SYGVKD. This CDR3 comprises 15 residues. V gave up 3 bases and J gave up 2 bases, with 8 bases separating them.

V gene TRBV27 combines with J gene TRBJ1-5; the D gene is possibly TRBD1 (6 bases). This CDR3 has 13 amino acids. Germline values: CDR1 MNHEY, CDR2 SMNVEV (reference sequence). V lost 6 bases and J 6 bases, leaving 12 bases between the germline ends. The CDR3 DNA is TGTGCCAGCAGACAGGGAGTGGGTCAGCCCCAGCATTTT. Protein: CASRQGVGQPQHF.

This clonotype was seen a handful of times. The CDR3 is CASSLGRPPAYEQFF. The DNA of the CDR3 is TGTGCCAGCAGCTTAGGGAGGCCTCCGGCCTATGAGCAGTTCTTC. This chain uses TRBV7-8 with TRBJ2-1; D possibly corresponds to TRBD2 (5 bases). CDR1 and CDR2 (germline): SGHVS, FQNEAQ. This CDR3 region has 15 residues. The V end lost 1 base, the J end lost 8 bases, and 15 bases lay between the germline ends.

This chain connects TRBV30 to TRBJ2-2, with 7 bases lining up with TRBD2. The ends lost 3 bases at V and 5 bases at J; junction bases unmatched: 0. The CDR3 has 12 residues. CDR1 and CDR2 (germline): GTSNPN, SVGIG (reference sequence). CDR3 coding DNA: TGTGCCTGGAGCGGGGGGACCGGGGAGCTGTTTTTT. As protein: CAWSGGTGELFF.

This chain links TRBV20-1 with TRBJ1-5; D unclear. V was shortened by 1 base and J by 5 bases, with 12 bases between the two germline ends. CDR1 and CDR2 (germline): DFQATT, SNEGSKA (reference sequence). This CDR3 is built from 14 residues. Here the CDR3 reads CSARVWGNDQPQHF. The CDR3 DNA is TGCAGTGCTAGAGTTTGGGGTAATGATCAGCCCCAGCATTTT.

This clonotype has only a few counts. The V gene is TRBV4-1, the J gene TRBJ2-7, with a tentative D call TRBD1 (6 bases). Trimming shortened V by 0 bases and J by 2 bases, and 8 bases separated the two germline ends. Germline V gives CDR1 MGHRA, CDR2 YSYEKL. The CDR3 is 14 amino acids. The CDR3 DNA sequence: TGCGCCAGCAGCCAAGATCACAGGGCCTACGAGCAGTACTTC. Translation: CASSQDHRAYEQYF.

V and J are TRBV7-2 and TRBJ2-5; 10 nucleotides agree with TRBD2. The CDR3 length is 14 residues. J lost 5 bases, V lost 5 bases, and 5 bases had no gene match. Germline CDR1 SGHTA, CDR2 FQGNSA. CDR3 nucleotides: TGTGCCAGCAGCCGAGCGGGGGGGCTTGAGACCCAGTACTTC. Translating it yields CASSRAGGLETQYF.

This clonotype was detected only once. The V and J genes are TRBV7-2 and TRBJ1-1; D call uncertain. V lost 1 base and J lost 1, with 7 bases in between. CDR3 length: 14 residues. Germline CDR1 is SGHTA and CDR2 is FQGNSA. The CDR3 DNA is TGTGCCAGCAGCTTAGTAATTGGGAACACTGAAGCTTTCTTT. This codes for CASSLVIGNTEAFF.

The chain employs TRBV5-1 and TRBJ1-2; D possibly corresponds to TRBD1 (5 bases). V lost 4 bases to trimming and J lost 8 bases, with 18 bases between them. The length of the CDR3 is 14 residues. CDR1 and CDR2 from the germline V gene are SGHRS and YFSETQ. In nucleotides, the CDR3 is TGCGCCAGCAGCACCGGGACGCCCCCGAGAGGCTACACCTTC. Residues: CASSTGTPPRGYTF.

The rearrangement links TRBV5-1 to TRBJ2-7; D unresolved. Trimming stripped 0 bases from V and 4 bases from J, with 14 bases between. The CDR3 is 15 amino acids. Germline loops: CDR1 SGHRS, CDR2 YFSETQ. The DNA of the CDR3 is TGCGCCAGCAGCTTGGGGACCTCGAGTACGTACGAGCAGTACTTC. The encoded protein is CASSLGTSSTYEQYF.

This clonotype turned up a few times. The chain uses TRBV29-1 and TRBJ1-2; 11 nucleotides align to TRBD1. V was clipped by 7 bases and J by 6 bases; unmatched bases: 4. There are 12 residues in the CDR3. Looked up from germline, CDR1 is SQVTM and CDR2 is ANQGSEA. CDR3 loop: CSARTGGHGYTF. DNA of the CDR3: TGCAGCGCCCGGACAGGGGGCCATGGCTACACCTTC.

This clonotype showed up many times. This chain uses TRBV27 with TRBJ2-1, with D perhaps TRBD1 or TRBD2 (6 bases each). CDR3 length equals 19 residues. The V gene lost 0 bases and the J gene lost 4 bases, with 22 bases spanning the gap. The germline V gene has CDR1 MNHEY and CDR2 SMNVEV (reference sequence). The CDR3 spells CASSLSPWRGAGRYNEQFF. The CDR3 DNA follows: TGTGCCAGCAGTTTATCGCCCTGGAGGGGGGCGGGCAGGTACAATGAGCAGTTCTTC.

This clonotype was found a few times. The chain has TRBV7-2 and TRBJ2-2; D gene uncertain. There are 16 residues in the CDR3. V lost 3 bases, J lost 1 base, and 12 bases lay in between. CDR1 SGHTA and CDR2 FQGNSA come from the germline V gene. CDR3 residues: CASSFSPGVNTGELFF. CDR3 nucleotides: TGTGCCAGCAGCTTCTCCCCAGGAGTGAACACCGGGGAGCTGTTTTTT. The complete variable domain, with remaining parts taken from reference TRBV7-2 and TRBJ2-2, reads GAGVSQSPSNKVTEKGKDVELRCDPISGHTALYWYRQSLGQGLEFLIYFQGNSAPDKSGLPSDRFSAERTGGSVSTLTIQRTQQEDSAVYLCASSFSPGVNTGELFFGEGSRLTVL.

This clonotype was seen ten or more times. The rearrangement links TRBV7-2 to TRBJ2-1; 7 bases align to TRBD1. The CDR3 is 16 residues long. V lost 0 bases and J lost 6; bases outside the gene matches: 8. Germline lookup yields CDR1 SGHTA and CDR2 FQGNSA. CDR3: CASSLAGTAVGNEQFF. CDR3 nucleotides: TGTGCCAGCAGCTTAGCCGGGACAGCGGTGGGCAATGAGCAGTTCTTC.

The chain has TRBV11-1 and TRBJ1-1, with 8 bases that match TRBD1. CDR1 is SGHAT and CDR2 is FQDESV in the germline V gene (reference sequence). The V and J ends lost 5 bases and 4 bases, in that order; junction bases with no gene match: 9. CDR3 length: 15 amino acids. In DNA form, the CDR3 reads TGTGCCAGCAGCGGGAATCCAGGGGGCTTCACTGAAGCTTTCTTT. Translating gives CASSGNPGGFTEAFF.

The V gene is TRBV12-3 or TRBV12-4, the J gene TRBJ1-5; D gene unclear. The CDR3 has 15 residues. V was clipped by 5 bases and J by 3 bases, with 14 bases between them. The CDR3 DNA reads TGTGCCAGCAGTCCATCTATAGGCTACAATCAGCCCCAGCATTTT. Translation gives CASSPSIGYNQPQHF.

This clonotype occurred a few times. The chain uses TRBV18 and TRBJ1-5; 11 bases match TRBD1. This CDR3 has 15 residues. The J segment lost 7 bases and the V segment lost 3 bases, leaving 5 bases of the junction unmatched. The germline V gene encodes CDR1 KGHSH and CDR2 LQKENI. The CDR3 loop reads CASSPRGDRGQPQHF. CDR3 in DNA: TGTGCCAGCTCACCCCGAGGGGACAGGGGGCAGCCCCAGCATTTT.